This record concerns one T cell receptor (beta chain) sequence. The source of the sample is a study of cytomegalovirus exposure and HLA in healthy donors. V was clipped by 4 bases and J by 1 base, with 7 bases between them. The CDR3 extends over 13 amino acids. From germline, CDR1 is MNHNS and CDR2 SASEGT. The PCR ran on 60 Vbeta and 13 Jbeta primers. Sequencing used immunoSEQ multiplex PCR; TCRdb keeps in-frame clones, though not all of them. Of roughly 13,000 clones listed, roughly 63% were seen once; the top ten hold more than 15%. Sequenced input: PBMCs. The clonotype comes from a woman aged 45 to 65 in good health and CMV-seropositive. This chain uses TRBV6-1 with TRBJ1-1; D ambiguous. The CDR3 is CASSAGPNTEAFF. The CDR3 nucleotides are TGTGCCAGCAGTGCTGGGCCGAACACTGAAGCTTTCTTT.